These 29 T cell receptor beta chains came from one sample sequenced in a study of cytomegalovirus exposure and HLA in healthy donors. The PCR contained 60 Vbeta and 13 Jbeta primers. Only in-frame clones appear in the TCRdb table, and some are missing; sequencing was by immunoSEQ multiplex PCR. The repertoire holds around 62,000 clones, with about 71% as singletons. The sequencing input was PBMCs. These receptors all come from a man between 60 and 70 years old in good health and CMV-seropositive.

The chain links TRBV2 to TRBJ1-1; 9 bases fit TRBD1. Germline CDR1 SNHLY, CDR2 FYNNEI. There are 14 residues in the CDR3. V gave up 7 bases and J gave up 4 bases; unmatched junction bases: 7. The CDR3, as DNA: TGTGCCAGCACCCTTGGACAGGGGAGCACTGAAGCTTTCTTT. Translated, it gives CASTLGQGSTEAFF. Supplemented by reference TRBV2 and TRBJ1-1, the full variable domain reads EPEVTQTPSHQVTQMGQEVILRCVPISNHLYFYWYRQILGQKVEFLVSFYNNEISEKSEIFDDQFSVERPDGSNFTLKIRSTKLEDSAMYFCASTLGQGSTEAFFGQGTRLTVV.

V gene TRBV19 combines with J gene TRBJ2-1, with 9 nucleotides matching TRBD2. V gave up 7 bases and J gave up 3 bases; unmatched junction bases: 7. Germline V gene lookup returns CDR1 LNHDA and CDR2 SQIVND (reference sequence). CDR3 length: 15 residues. CDR3 coding DNA: TGTGCCAGTACCCCGACTAGCGGTAACTACAATGAGCAGTTCTTC. Its translation: CASTPTSGNYNEQFF.

This clone has a handful of counts. This chain links TRBV19 with TRBJ2-4; 10 bases are shared with TRBD2. The CDR3 sequence is 14 residues long. The V gene's germline CDR1 is LNHDA and CDR2 SQIVND (reference sequence). J gave up 6 bases and V 6 bases, and 5 bases lay outside the gene matches. The CDR3 is CASRNERGGNIQYF. CDR3 bases: TGTGCCAGTAGGAATGAGCGGGGGGGAAACATTCAGTACTTC.

This clone turned up a few times. This chain joins TRBV25-1 and TRBJ2-2; TRBD1 matches at 10 bases. The CDR3 length is 16 residues. CDR1 and CDR2 from the germline V gene are MGHDK and SYGVNS. With 4 bases clipped from V and 5 bases from J, the junction kept 7 bases outside the gene matches. CDR3 sequence (DNA): TGTGCCAGCAGTGGAAGACAGGGGGCCGGGACCGGGGAGCTGTTTTTT. Amino acids: CASSGRQGAGTGELFF.

The rearrangement links TRBV2 to TRBJ1-1; D not resolved. The CDR3 sequence is 13 residues long. Trimming took 5 bases from V and 7 from J, leaving 14 bases between them. Germline V gives CDR1 SNHLY, CDR2 FYNNEI. CDR3 DNA: TGTGCCAGCAGTCGCGACAAAGACATTGAAGCTTTCTTT. As protein: CASSRDKDIEAFF.

CDR3 residues: CASSPRRGDTDTQYF. The CDR3 DNA reads TGTGCCAGCTCACCACGGCGGGGGGATACAGATACGCAGTATTTT. The chain carries TRBV18 and TRBJ2-3, with 8 bases identical to TRBD2. CDR1 and CDR2 (germline): KGHSH, LQKENI. J gave up 3 bases and V 1 base, and 3 bases lay outside the gene matches. The CDR3 sequence is 15 residues long.

The V call is TRBV5-6, the J call TRBJ1-2, with D maybe TRBD1 (6 bases). Germline loops: CDR1 SGHDT, CDR2 YYEEEE. Between the trimmed V and J ends, which lost 4 bases and 5 bases, there was a span of 12 bases. The CDR3 runs to 13 residues. For the CDR3, the DNA is TGTGCCAGCAGCGAAACAGGGAAATATGGCTACACCTTC. Its translation: CASSETGKYGYTF.

This clone came up once. This chain joins TRBV27 and TRBJ2-1, with D tentatively TRBD2 (5 bases). V was clipped by 8 bases and J by 3 bases, with 14 bases between them. Germline V gives CDR1 MNHEY, CDR2 SMNVEV (reference sequence). The CDR3 contains 14 residues. CDR3 residues: CASSPTRDYNEQFF. The CDR3 bases are TGTGCCAGCTCCCCTACCCGGGACTACAATGAGCAGTTCTTC.

This chain uses TRBV18 with TRBJ1-1, with 8 bases lining up with TRBD1. The CDR3 has 14 amino acids. The junction had 1 base not matched to a gene; V was cut back by 3 bases and J by 1 base. The germline V gene has CDR1 KGHSH and CDR2 LQKENI. DNA for the CDR3: TGTGCCAGCTCACCGGGGACAGGGAACACTGAAGCTTTCTTT. This gives the protein CASSPGTGNTEAFF. Together with reference TRBV18 and TRBJ1-1, the CDR3 gives the full variable domain: NAGVMQNPRHLVRRRGQEARLRCSPMKGHSHVYWYRQLPEEGLKFMVYLQKENIIDESGMPKERFSAEFPKEGPSILRIQQVVRGDSAAYFCASSPGTGNTEAFFGQGTRLTVV.

A note on this clone: The germline gene is not matched at one end of the junction; a read error may be the cause. The rearrangement uses TRBV7-7 and TRBJ2-2; 8 bases align to TRBD2. CDR1 and CDR2 (germline): SSHAT, FNYEAQ (reference sequence). There are 16 residues in the CDR3. The CDR3 DNA sequence: TGTGCTAGCAGCTTAGTAGCGGGGAGGAGCACCGGGGAGCTGTTTTTT. Protein: CASSLVAGRSTGELFF.

The J gene is TRBJ2-1, the V gene TRBV6-4; D possibly corresponds to TRBD2 (6 bases). The CDR3 is 12 amino acids. Per the germline V gene, CDR1 is MRHNA and CDR2 is SNTAGT. V was trimmed by 1 base and J by 9 bases, leaving 7 bases between them. CDR3 residues: CASSDLGLEQFF. The CDR3 nucleotides read TGTGCCAGCAGTGACTTGGGACTTGAGCAGTTCTTC.

The chain uses TRBV4-1 and TRBJ1-1; D is uncertain. Trimming shortened V by 0 bases and J by 12 bases, and 14 bases separated the two germline ends. Germline CDR1 and CDR2: MGHRA and YSYEKL. This CDR3 is 13 amino acids long. The CDR3 loop reads CASSQDPNGRTFF. The CDR3 DNA reads as TGCGCCAGCAGCCAAGACCCTAACGGGAGGACTTTCTTT.

Of note for this clone: The junction departs from germline at one end; a sequencing error may be responsible. V and J are TRBV5-1 and TRBJ2-7; the D is unclear. CDR1 and CDR2 (germline): SGHRS, YFSETQ. The CDR3 has 13 amino acids. CDR3 loop: CTSSLAEAHEQYF. As DNA, the CDR3 is TGCACCAGCAGCTTGGCCGAAGCACACGAGCAGTACTTC.

The CDR3, as DNA: TGTGCCAGCAGTGACCTTTCGCCAGGGGACACAGATACGCAGTATTTT. This encodes CASSDLSPGDTDTQYF. The chain uses TRBV2 and TRBJ2-3; weak D call: TRBD1 (6 bases). The germline V and J ends were trimmed by 3 bases and 2 bases, with 15 bases remaining between them. The CDR3 spans 16 residues. Looked up from germline, CDR1 is SNHLY and CDR2 is FYNNEI.

This rearrangement joins TRBV14 to TRBJ2-1; TRBD2 matches at 11 bases. The junction had 9 bases not matched to a gene; V was cut back by 4 bases and J by 4 bases. Per germline, CDR1 SGHDN and CDR2 FVKESK. There are 17 residues in the CDR3. CDR3 bases: TGTGCCAGCAGCCTTTTCCTAGCGGGGGGATCTTACAATGAGCAGTTCTTC. Amino acid sequence: CASSLFLAGGSYNEQFF.

The chain employs TRBV11-3 and TRBJ2-1, with 13 positions matching TRBD2. Germline CDR1 reads SGHNT; CDR2 reads YENEEA. The CDR3 is 17 amino acids. The trim removed 7 bases at V and 9 bases at J, leaving 15 bases unmatched. The CDR3 is CASTSGLLAGGQSEQFF. The CDR3 DNA reads TGTGCCAGCACCTCCGGCTTACTAGCGGGAGGGCAGTCTGAGCAGTTCTTC.

CDR3 coding DNA: TGCGCCAGCAGCTTCAGGGGTTGGAATGAAAAACTGTTTTTT. Residues: CASSFRGWNEKLFF. The chain is built from TRBV5-1 and TRBJ1-4, with a possible D match to TRBD1 (6 bases). The CDR3 runs to 14 residues. CDR1 is SGHRS and CDR2 is YFSETQ in the germline V gene. V shed 2 bases and J shed 5 bases, with 10 bases lying between them.

About this clone: A junction end diverges from the germline sequence, so it may reflect a read error. The chain carries TRBV7-9 and TRBJ1-6, with a possible D match to TRBD1 (5 bases). The CDR3 consists of 19 residues. Per the germline V gene, CDR1 is SEHNR and CDR2 is FQNEAQ (reference sequence). The CDR3 DNA follows: TGTTCCAGCAGCCCGTCCCGGGACTCCGGGCGGTCCTATAATTCACCCCTCCACTTT. Its protein is CSSSPSRDSGRSYNSPLHF.

The chain uses TRBV6-5 and TRBJ1-2; no reliable D call. This CDR3 spans 15 amino acids. The V and J ends lost 2 bases and 7 bases respectively, with 17 bases between them. From germline, CDR1 is MNHEY and CDR2 SVGAGI. CDR3 bases: TGTGCCAGCAGTTACGACCAAACGGGAACGGGTGGCTACACCTTC. Translating gives CASSYDQTGTGGYTF.

This clone was picked up a small number of times. This chain joins TRBV6-4 and TRBJ2-1; 7 bases fit TRBD2. Germline V gene sequence: CDR1 MRHNA, CDR2 SNTAGT. Trimming took 3 bases from V and 2 from J; bases not matched to a gene: 7. CDR3 size: 16 residues. CDR3 sequence reads: CASSELVGRPYNEQFF. The CDR3 region has the DNA TGTGCCAGCAGTGAATTAGTCGGGAGGCCCTACAATGAGCAGTTCTTC.

The chain uses TRBV27 and TRBJ1-1; perhaps TRBD1 as D (5 bases). Trimming left V 6 bases short and J 5 bases short, with 22 bases between. CDR3 length: 16 residues. The germline gives CDR1 MNHEY, CDR2 SMNVEV (reference sequence). The CDR3 reads CASSSPYGARGTEAFF. CDR3 in DNA: TGTGCCAGCAGCAGTCCATATGGGGCGAGAGGAACTGAAGCTTTCTTT.

The V call is TRBV15, the J call TRBJ1-2; D is undetermined. Germline V CDR1 and CDR2: LNHNV, YYDKDF (reference sequence). V was pared by 4 bases and J by 8 bases, with 14 bases between. The CDR3 sequence is 13 residues long. The CDR3 DNA reads TGTGCCACCAGCAATCCTACCGGGGTGGGCTACACCTTC. Residues: CATSNPTGVGYTF. Filled out from reference TRBV15 and TRBJ1-2, the complete variable domain reads DAMVIQNPRYQVTQFGKPVTLSCSQTLNHNVMYWYQQKSSQAPKLLFHYYDKDFNNEADTPDNFQSRRPNTSFCFLDIRSPGLGDTAMYLCATSNPTGVGYTFGSGTRLTVV.

The rearrangement joins TRBV27 to TRBJ2-5; 10 bases agree with TRBD2. Germline trimming cut 10 bases from V and 5 bases from J; bases unmatched to any gene: 16. The CDR3 spans 16 residues. Germline V gene lookup returns CDR1 MNHEY and CDR2 SMNVEV (reference sequence). CDR3 nucleotide sequence: TGTGCCACCGCGACAACCCTAGCGGGAGAGGGGGAGACCCAGTACTTC. It yields the protein CATATTLAGEGETQYF.

This rearrangement joins TRBV13 to TRBJ1-2; D call uncertain. CDR1 is PRHDT and CDR2 is FYEKMQ in the germline V gene (reference sequence). The CDR3 contains 13 residues. Trimming shortened V by 6 bases and J by 8 bases, and 16 bases separated the two germline ends. The CDR3 DNA reads TGTGCCAGCAGTTCCGGTCGCCCACTGGGCTACACCTTC. Translation gives CASSSGRPLGYTF.

J is TRBJ1-5 and V is TRBV6-5; tentatively, D is TRBD1 (6 bases). The germline gives CDR1 MNHEY, CDR2 SVGAGI. The V end was cut by 5 bases, the J end by 5 bases, with 10 bases between. The CDR3 is 13 amino acids. The CDR3 DNA sequence: TGTGCCAGCAGTCCAGGGGCCCATCAGCCCCAGCATTTT. This translates into CASSPGAHQPQHF.

J is TRBJ2-5 and V is TRBV6-1; 7 bases fit TRBD2. V lost 3 bases and J lost 4; bases outside the gene matches: 5. CDR3 length: 14 amino acids. Germline loops: CDR1 MNHNS, CDR2 SASEGT. The CDR3 spells CASSDGPGGETQYF. CDR3 sequence (DNA): TGTGCCAGCAGTGACGGTCCGGGGGGAGAGACCCAGTACTTC.

There are a few counts of this clone. The rearrangement links TRBV6-6 to TRBJ1-4; D may be TRBD1 (5 bases). Trimming stripped 8 bases from V and 7 bases from J, with 11 bases between. CDR1 and CDR2 from the germline V gene are MNHNY and SVGAGI (reference sequence). This CDR3 comprises 12 residues. CDR3 DNA sequence: TGTGCCAGCGCAAGGGGTACTGAAAAACTGTTTTTT. It yields the protein CASARGTEKLFF.

This clone appeared a single time. V is TRBV27 and J is TRBJ2-4, with D perhaps matching TRBD2 (6 bases). The CDR3 extends over 13 amino acids. CDR1 is MNHEY, CDR2 SMNVEV, per germline (reference sequence). Trimming removed 6 bases at V and 4 bases at J, with 10 bases between. The DNA for the CDR3 is TGTGCCAGCAGCGAGACTAGAAAAAACATTCAGTACTTC. This translates into CASSETRKNIQYF.

The CDR3 sequence is CASSYSRFTNTEAFF. The CDR3 DNA follows: TGTGCCAGCAGTTACTCCAGGTTCACTAACACTGAAGCTTTCTTT. The chain has TRBV6-5 and TRBJ1-1; no firm D call. Germline assignment: CDR1 MNHEY and CDR2 SVGAGI. The CDR3 has 15 residues. The V and J ends lost 0 bases and 2 bases respectively, with 10 bases between them.